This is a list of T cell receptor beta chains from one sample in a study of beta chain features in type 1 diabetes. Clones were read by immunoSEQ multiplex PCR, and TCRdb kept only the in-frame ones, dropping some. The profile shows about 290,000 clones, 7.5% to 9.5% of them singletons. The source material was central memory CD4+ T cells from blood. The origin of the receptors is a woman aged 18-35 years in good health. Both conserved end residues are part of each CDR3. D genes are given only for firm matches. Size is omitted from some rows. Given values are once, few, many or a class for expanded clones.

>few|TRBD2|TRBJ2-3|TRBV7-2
TGTGCCAGCAGCCGATACTTAGCGGGATATACGCAGTATTTT
CASSRYLAGYTQYF
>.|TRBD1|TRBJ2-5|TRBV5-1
TGCGCCAGCAGCCCAACTCTGGGACAGGGAATGGAGACCCAGTACTTC
CASSPTLGQGMETQYF
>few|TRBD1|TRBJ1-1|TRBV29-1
TGCAGCGTTGTGGGGAGACAGGGTCTCTCGGGGAACACTGAAGCTTTCTTT
CSVVGRQGLSGNTEAFF
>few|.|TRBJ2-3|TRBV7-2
TGTGCCAGCAGCTTACAGGCTAGCACAGATACGCAGTATTTT
CASSLQASTDTQYF
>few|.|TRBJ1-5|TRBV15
TGTGCCACCAGCAGAGGGGGGACGAGGGGAGGCAATCAGCCCCAGCATTTT
CATSRGGTRGGNQPQHF
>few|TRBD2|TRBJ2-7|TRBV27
TGTGCCAGCAGTTCTCGGGGACTAGCGGGAGGGTTTTCCGTGCAGTACTTC
CASSSRGLAGGFSVQYF
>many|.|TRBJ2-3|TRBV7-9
TGTGCCAGCAGCGCAGAGGGGACAGATACGCAGTATTTT
CASSAEGTDTQYF
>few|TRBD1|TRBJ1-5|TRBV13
TGTGCCAGCAGCCTCCGGACAGGGAGGGACAATCAGCCCCAGCATTTT
CASSLRTGRDNQPQHF
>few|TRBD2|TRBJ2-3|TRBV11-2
TGTGCCAGCAGCCCAGGGACTAGGTCGGGCACAGATACGCAGTATTTT
CASSPGTRSGTDTQYF
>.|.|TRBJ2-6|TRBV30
TGTGCCTGGACGGGACTTAACCCCTCTGGGGCCAACGTCCTGACTTTC
CAWTGLNPSGANVLTF
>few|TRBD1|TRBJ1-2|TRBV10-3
TGTGCCATCAGTCCACCCGCCCGGGACAGCCGTAGAGGCTACACCTTC
CAISPPARDSRRGYTF
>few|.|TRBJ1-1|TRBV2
TGTGCCAGCAGGCAAACAGGGAGCACTGAAGCTTTCTTT
CASRQTGSTEAFF
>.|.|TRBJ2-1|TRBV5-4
TGTGCCAGCAGCTTGATCGGTACCGTCTATGAGCAGTTCTTC
CASSLIGTVYEQFF
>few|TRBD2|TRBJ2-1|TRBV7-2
TGTGCCAGCAGTCTAGCGGGGGGACGCCTAAATGAGCAGTTCTTC
CASSLAGGRLNEQFF
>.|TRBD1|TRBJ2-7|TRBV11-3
TGTGCCAGCACAAAAGAGACAGGGGGCTACGAGCAGTACTTC
CASTKETGGYEQYF
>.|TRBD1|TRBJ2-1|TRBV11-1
TGTGCCAGTAGATATAGGACAGGGGTTTCCAAGGTGAGCAATGAGCAGTTCTTC
CASRYRTGVSKVSNEQFF
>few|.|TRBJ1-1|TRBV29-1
TGCAGCGTTTTCCAATCGAACACTGAAGCCTTCTTT
CSVFQSNTEAFF
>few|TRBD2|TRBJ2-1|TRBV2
TGTGCCAGCAGCCAGGGACTAGTGGGGGTCGATGAGCAGTTCTTC
CASSQGLVGVDEQFF
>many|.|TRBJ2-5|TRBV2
TGTGCCAGCAGTGAAAGAGGCGGAGGCCAGTACTTC
CASSERGGGQYF
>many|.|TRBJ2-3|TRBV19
TGTGCCAGTAGTATAGATGCCAGGGCCACAGATACGCAGTATTTT
CASSIDARATDTQYF
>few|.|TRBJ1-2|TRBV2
TGTGCCAGCAGTGGCCAAAGTTATGGCTACACCTTC
CASSGQSYGYTF
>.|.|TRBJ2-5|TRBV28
TGTGCCAGCAGTGAGTGGGAGACCCAGTACTTC
CASSEWETQYF
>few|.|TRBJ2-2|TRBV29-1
TGCAGCGTTGGCCGGGACACCAACACCGGGGAGCTGTTTTTT
CSVGRDTNTGELFF
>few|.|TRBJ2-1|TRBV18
TGTGCCAGCTCACGACCACAGGGCAATGAGCAGTTCTTC
CASSRPQGNEQFF
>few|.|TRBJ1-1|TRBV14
TGTGCCAGCAGCCAAGTTATGTCGGGACGGTCCGAAGCTTTCTTT
CASSQVMSGRSEAFF
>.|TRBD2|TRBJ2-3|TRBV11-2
TGTGCCAGCAGCCCGGTAGCGGGGTCCACAGATACGCAGTATTTT
CASSPVAGSTDTQYF
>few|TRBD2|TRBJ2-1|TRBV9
TGTGCCAGCAGCGTAGGACTAGCGGGAGGGCGCTACAATGAGCAGTTCTTC
CASSVGLAGGRYNEQFF
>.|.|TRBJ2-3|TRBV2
TGTGCCAGCGCGGGACTGACGCAAGGAGATACGCAGTATTTT
CASAGLTQGDTQYF
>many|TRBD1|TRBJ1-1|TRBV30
TGTGCCGGCATCAGGGGGCCCGAAGCTTTCTTT
CAGIRGPEAFF
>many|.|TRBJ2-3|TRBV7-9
TGTGCCAGCAACGTAGGAGGCACAGATACGCAGTATTTT
CASNVGGTDTQYF